One sample yielded the 21 T cell receptor beta chains listed below, sequenced in a study of blood T cell repertoires in COVID-19 (dated by TCRdb to the early 2020s). Libraries came from the immunoSEQ multiplex PCR assay. Held by TCRdb, this immuneACCESS table contains in-frame sequences only and omits some clones. Under half of the omission traces to an unresolved V gene where checked; the cause of the rest is unknown. The sample contains about 270,000 clones, around four fifths of them found a single time. Of the sample, 8% to 9.5% falls within the top ten clones. The specimen sequenced was peripheral blood. These receptors came from a woman aged 50 to 60 who had recovered from COVID-19.

The chain is built from TRBV30 and TRBJ1-1, with 7 bases aligning to TRBD1. V was pared by 7 bases and J by 1 base, with 6 bases of the junction left unmatched. Germline CDR1 and CDR2: GTSNPN and SVGIG (reference sequence). The CDR3 loop spans 13 amino acids. The CDR3 DNA reads as TGTGCCTATGACAGGGTTGCGAACACTGAAGCTTTCTTT. Its protein product is CAYDRVANTEAFF. Filled out from reference TRBV30 and TRBJ1-1, the complete variable domain reads SQTIHQWPATLVQPVGSPLSLECTVEGTSNPNLYWYRQAAGRGLQLLFYSVGIGQISSEVPQNLSASRPQDRQFILSSKKLLLSDSGFYLCAYDRVANTEAFFGQGTRLTVV.

The V call is TRBV25-1, the J call TRBJ1-4; 8 nucleotides match TRBD1. CDR1 is MGHDK and CDR2 is SYGVNS in the germline V gene. Germline trimming cut 1 base from V and 3 bases from J; bases unmatched to any gene: 10. This CDR3 is 18 amino acids long. CDR3 sequence (DNA): TGTGCCAGCAGTGAATTTGGACAGGGCCCTTTGTCTAATGAAAAACTGTTTTTT. Translating it yields CASSEFGQGPLSNEKLFF.

J is TRBJ2-6 and V is TRBV13; 11 bases match TRBD1. Germline assignment: CDR1 PRHDT and CDR2 FYEKMQ (reference sequence). The CDR3 consists of 19 residues. Losses at the gene ends were 6 bases for V and 1 base for J; bases not matched to a gene: 11. CDR3 DNA: TGTGCCAGCAGAGAAACCGGGACAGGGGGTTTTTCTGGGGCCAACGTCCTGACTTTC. Amino acid sequence: CASRETGTGGFSGANVLTF. Filled out from reference TRBV13 and TRBJ2-6, the complete variable domain reads AAGVIQSPRHLIKEKRETATLKCYPIPRHDTVYWYQQGPGQDPQFLISFYEKMQSDKGSIPDRFSAQQFSDYHSELNMSSLELGDSALYFCASRETGTGGFSGANVLTFGAGSRLTVL.

V gene TRBV7-2 combines with J gene TRBJ1-2; TRBD1 is a possible D gene (5 bases). The CDR3 is 12 residues long. The V gene lost 5 bases and the J gene lost 7 bases, with 11 bases spanning the gap. Per the germline V gene, CDR1 is SGHTA and CDR2 is FQGNSA. The CDR3 DNA sequence: TGTGCCAGCAGCCCAGGGTATGTTGGCTACACCTTC. This codes for CASSPGYVGYTF.

The chain joins TRBV29-1 to TRBJ2-1; D perhaps matches TRBD2 (6 bases). The CDR3 sequence is 12 residues long. The germline V gene has CDR1 SQVTM and CDR2 ANQGSEA. The CDR3 region is CSTLSRGDEQFF. The CDR3 DNA follows: TGCAGTACCCTATCCCGCGGGGATGAGCAGTTCTTC.

This clone came up a few times. This chain uses TRBV7-8 with TRBJ2-3; 11 bases match TRBD2. V trimming: 5 bases; J trimming: 6 bases; junction bases outside the gene matches: 10. The CDR3 sequence is 16 residues long. Germline CDR1 is SGHVS and CDR2 is FQNEAQ. CDR3 sequence: CASSPRLAGPRDTQYF. The CDR3, as DNA: TGTGCCAGCAGCCCCCGACTAGCGGGGCCCAGGGATACGCAGTATTTT.

The J gene is TRBJ2-6, the V gene TRBV5-4; D unresolved. CDR3 length: 15 residues. In germline, CDR1 is SGHNT, CDR2 YYREEE (reference sequence). With 3 bases removed from V and 0 bases from J, the gap between germline ends came to 7 bases. The DNA of the CDR3 is TGTGCCAGCAGCTCTGACTTCTCTGGGGCCAACGTCCTGACTTTC. Its protein is CASSSDFSGANVLTF.

V gene TRBV10-3 combines with J gene TRBJ1-2; TRBD1 matches 9 bases. The V segment lost 4 bases and the J segment 7 bases; nucleotides outside the gene matches: 7. Looked up from germline, CDR1 is ENHRY and CDR2 is SYGVKD. This CDR3 has 14 residues. The CDR3 is CAISARTGDSGYTF. In DNA, the CDR3 is TGTGCCATCAGTGCCCGGACAGGGGATAGTGGCTACACCTTC.

Only one count was recorded for this clone. This rearrangement joins TRBV15 to TRBJ1-4; D is possibly TRBD1 (5 bases). CDR1 and CDR2 (germline): LNHNV, YYDKDF (reference sequence). Trimming stripped 6 bases from V and 0 bases from J, with 8 bases between. CDR3 length: 14 amino acids. In nucleotides, the CDR3 is TGTGCCACCAGTGGAGGGGCAACTAATGAAAAACTGTTTTTT. Translating it yields CATSGGATNEKLFF. Filled out from reference TRBV15 and TRBJ1-4, the complete variable domain reads DAMVIQNPRYQVTQFGKPVTLSCSQTLNHNVMYWYQQKSSQAPKLLFHYYDKDFNNEADTPDNFQSRRPNTSFCFLDIRSPGLGDTAMYLCATSGGATNEKLFFGSGTQLSVL.

This clone showed up just a few times. The chain couples TRBV19 to TRBJ1-5, with D tentatively TRBD1 (5 bases). Trimming shortened V by 4 bases and J by 0 bases, and 7 bases separated the two germline ends. CDR3 length equals 14 residues. Germline V gene data show CDR1 as LNHDA and CDR2 as SQIVND (reference sequence). In DNA form, the CDR3 reads TGTGCCAGTAGTACTCAGGGTAGCAATCAGCCCCAGCATTTT. This sequence encodes CASSTQGSNQPQHF. Looking up the rest from reference TRBV19 and TRBJ1-5 gives the full variable domain: DGGITQSPKYLFRKEGQNVTLSCEQNLNHDAMYWYRQDPGQGLRLIYYSQIVNDFQKGDIAEGYSVSREKKESFPLTVTSAQKNPTAFYLCASSTQGSNQPQHFGDGTRLSIL.

This clone was seen a few times. This chain connects TRBV7-8 to TRBJ2-1; 9 bases are a match to TRBD1. From germline, CDR1 is SGHVS and CDR2 FQNEAQ. The junction had 6 bases not matched to a gene; V was cut back by 1 base and J by 5 bases. The CDR3 spans 16 residues. CDR3 sequence reads: CASSLVGGTGNNEQFF. CDR3 DNA sequence: TGTGCCAGCAGCTTAGTTGGTGGGACAGGGAACAATGAGCAGTTCTTC. Full variable domain (missing parts from reference TRBV7-8 and TRBJ2-1): GAGVSQSPRYKVAKRGQDVALRCDPISGHVSLFWYQQALGQGPEFLTYFQNEAQLDKSGLPSDRFFAERPEGSVSTLKIQRTQQEDSAVYLCASSLVGGTGNNEQFFGPGTRLTVL.

V and J are TRBV7-9 and TRBJ2-6; D gene uncertain. Trimming shortened V by 5 bases and J by 0 bases, and 14 bases separated the two germline ends. The CDR3 runs to 17 residues. The germline CDR1 and CDR2 sequences are SEHNR and FQNEAQ (reference sequence). DNA of the CDR3: TGTGCCAGCAGCCCCGTTCTGGGCCCCTCTGGGGCCAACGTCCTGACTTTC. Residues: CASSPVLGPSGANVLTF. The full variable domain, completed using reference TRBV7-9 and TRBJ2-6, is DTGVSQNPRHKITKRGQNVTFRCDPISEHNRLYWYRQTLGQGPEFLTYFQNEAQLEKSRLLSDRFSAERPKGSFSTLEIQRTEQGDSAMYLCASSPVLGPSGANVLTFGAGSRLTVL.

The J gene is TRBJ2-4, the V gene TRBV7-9, with 10 bases that match TRBD1. V trimming: 4 bases; J trimming: 0 bases; junction bases outside the gene matches: 9. This CDR3 is 18 amino acids long. CDR1 and CDR2 from the germline V gene are SEHNR and FQNEAQ (reference sequence). The CDR3 reads CASSWGQGLPLAKNIQYF. The DNA of the CDR3 is TGTGCCAGCAGCTGGGGACAGGGGCTCCCTCTAGCCAAAAACATTCAGTACTTC.

The genes are TRBV7-2 and TRBJ2-3; D is possibly TRBD2 (6 bases). Trimming took 6 bases from V and 0 from J, leaving 16 bases between them. The CDR3 loop spans 16 amino acids. Germline CDR1 reads SGHTA; CDR2 reads FQGNSA. The CDR3 spells CASRGRAGPSTDTQYF. The CDR3 DNA reads as TGTGCCAGCAGGGGGCGGGCGGGACCGAGCACAGATACGCAGTATTTT.

The chain has TRBV4-2 and TRBJ2-7; D might be TRBD2 (5 bases). CDR1 and CDR2 from the germline V gene are LGHNA and YNFKEQ. The CDR3 has 15 residues. Trimming took 5 bases from V and 3 from J, leaving 17 bases between them. CDR3 sequence reads: CASSFSDAGGYEQYF. CDR3 in DNA: TGTGCCAGCAGCTTCAGTGACGCGGGTGGCTACGAGCAGTACTTC.

The rearrangement uses TRBV7-9 and TRBJ1-2, with 9 bases lining up with TRBD1. Germline CDR1 SEHNR, CDR2 FQNEAQ (reference sequence). V was pared by 1 base and J by 2 bases, with 5 bases of the junction left unmatched. The CDR3 is 16 amino acids. The CDR3 DNA is TGTGCCAGCAGCTTAGTCGAACAGGGGGCAAACTATGGCTACACCTTC. This translates into CASSLVEQGANYGYTF.

This sequence joins TRBV29-1 and TRBJ2-4; 7 bases agree with TRBD2. V dropped 1 base and J dropped 0; count of bases not matched to a gene: 9. CDR1 is SQVTM, CDR2 ANQGSEA, per germline. This CDR3 is 17 amino acids long. In DNA form, the CDR3 reads TGCAGCGTTGAAGCGGGAGGCGGGCGTAGAGCCAAAAACATTCAGTACTTC. It encodes CSVEAGGGRRAKNIQYF.

The chain is built from TRBV30 and TRBJ1-4; no clear D. The V and J ends lost 2 bases and 3 bases respectively, with 10 bases between them. There are 14 residues in the CDR3. Germline values: CDR1 GTSNPN, CDR2 SVGIG (reference sequence). The CDR3 reads CAWSLAGANEKLFF. In nucleotides, the CDR3 is TGTGCCTGGAGTCTGGCGGGAGCTAATGAAAAACTGTTTTTT.

The chain carries TRBV10-3 and TRBJ1-3; D remains unclear. V lost 10 bases and J lost 0, with 13 bases in between. Germline assignment: CDR1 ENHRY and CDR2 SYGVKD. This CDR3 is 14 amino acids long. The CDR3 DNA follows: TGTGCCACCCAGGCTGACAACTCTGGAAACACCATATATTTT. It codes for CATQADNSGNTIYF.

The chain couples TRBV18 to TRBJ1-3; unclear D gene. V lost 3 bases and J 7 bases, leaving 10 bases between the germline ends. CDR1 and CDR2 (germline): KGHSH, LQKENI. The CDR3 runs to 13 residues. The chain's CDR3 is CASSPAGMNTIYF. The CDR3 DNA reads TGTGCCAGCTCACCGGCAGGAATGAACACCATATATTTT.

The V call is TRBV28, the J call TRBJ1-1; tentative D call: TRBD1 (5 bases). Germline V CDR1 and CDR2: MDHEN, SYDVKM. V shed 4 bases and J shed 1 base, with 13 bases lying between them. The CDR3 loop spans 15 amino acids. CDR3 DNA: TGTGCCAGCAGTTCTCCGGGGGAGAAGAACACTGAAGCTTTCTTT. It encodes CASSSPGEKNTEAFF.